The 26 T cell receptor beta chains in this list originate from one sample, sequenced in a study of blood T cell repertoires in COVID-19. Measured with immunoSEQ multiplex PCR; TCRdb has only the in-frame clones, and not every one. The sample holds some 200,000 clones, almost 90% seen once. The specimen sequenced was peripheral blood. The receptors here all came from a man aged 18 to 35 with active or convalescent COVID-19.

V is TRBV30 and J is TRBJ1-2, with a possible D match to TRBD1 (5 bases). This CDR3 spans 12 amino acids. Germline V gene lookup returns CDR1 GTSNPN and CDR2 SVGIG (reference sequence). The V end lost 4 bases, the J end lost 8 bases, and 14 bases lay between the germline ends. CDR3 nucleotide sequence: TGTGCCTGGAATCAGGGTCCGCGAGGCTACACCTTC. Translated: CAWNQGPRGYTF.

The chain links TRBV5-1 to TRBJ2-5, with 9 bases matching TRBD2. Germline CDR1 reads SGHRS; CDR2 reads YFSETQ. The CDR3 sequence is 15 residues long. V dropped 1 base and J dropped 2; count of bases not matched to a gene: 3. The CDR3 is CASSLLTSGQETQYF. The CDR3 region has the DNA TGCGCCAGCAGCTTGTTGACTAGCGGACAAGAGACCCAGTACTTC. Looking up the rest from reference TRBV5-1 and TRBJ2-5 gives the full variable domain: KAGVTQTPRYLIKTRGQQVTLSCSPISGHRSVSWYQQTPGQGLQFLFEYFSETQRNKGNFPGRFSGRQFSNSRSEMNVSTLELGDSALYLCASSLLTSGQETQYFGPGTRLLVL.

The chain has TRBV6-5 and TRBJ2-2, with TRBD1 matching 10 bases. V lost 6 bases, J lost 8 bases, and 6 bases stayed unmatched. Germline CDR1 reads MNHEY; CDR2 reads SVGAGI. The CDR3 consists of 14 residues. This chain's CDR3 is CASRQDRGRGELFF. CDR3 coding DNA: TGTGCCAGCAGACAAGACAGGGGGCGAGGGGAGCTGTTTTTT.

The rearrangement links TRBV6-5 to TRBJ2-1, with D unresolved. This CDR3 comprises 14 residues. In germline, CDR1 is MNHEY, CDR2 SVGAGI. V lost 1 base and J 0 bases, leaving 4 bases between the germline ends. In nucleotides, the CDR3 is TGTGCCAGCAGTTACTACAACTCCTACAATGAGCAGTTCTTC. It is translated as CASSYYNSYNEQFF.

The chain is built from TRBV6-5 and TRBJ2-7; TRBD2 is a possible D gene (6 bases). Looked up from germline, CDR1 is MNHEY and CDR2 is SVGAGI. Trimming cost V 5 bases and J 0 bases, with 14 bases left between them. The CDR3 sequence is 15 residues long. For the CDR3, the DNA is TGTGCCAGCAGTCCAAGACTAGTTAGCTCCTACGAGCAGTACTTC. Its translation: CASSPRLVSSYEQYF.

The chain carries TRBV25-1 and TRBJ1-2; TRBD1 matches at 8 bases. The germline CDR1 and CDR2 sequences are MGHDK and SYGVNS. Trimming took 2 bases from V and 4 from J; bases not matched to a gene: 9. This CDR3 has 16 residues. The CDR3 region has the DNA TGTGCCAGCAGTGAAGGGGGACAGGCTGGGCTCTATGGCTACACCTTC. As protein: CASSEGGQAGLYGYTF.

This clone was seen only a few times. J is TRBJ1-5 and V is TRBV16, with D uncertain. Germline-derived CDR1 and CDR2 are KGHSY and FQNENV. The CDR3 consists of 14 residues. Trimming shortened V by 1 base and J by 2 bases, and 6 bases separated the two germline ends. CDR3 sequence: CASSQFPGNQPQHF. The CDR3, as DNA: TGTGCCAGCAGCCAATTTCCGGGCAATCAGCCCCAGCATTTT. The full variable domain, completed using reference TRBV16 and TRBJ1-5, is GEEVAQTPKHLVRGEGQKAKLYCAPIKGHSYVFWYQQVLKNEFKFLISFQNENVFDETGMPKERFSAKCLPNSPCSLEIQATKLEDSAVYFCASSQFPGNQPQHFGDGTRLSIL.

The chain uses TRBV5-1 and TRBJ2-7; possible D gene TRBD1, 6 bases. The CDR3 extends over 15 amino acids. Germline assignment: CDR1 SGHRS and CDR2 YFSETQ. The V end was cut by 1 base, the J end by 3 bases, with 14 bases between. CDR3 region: CASSLNRARSYEQYF. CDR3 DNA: TGCGCCAGCAGCTTGAACAGGGCCAGAAGCTACGAGCAGTACTTC.

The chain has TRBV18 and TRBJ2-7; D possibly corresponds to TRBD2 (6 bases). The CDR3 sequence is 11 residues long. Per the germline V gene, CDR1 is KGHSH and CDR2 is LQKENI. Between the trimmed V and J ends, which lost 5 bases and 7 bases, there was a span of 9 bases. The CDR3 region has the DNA TGTGCCAGCTCAGGGGCGGGAGAGCAGTACTTC. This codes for CASSGAGEQYF. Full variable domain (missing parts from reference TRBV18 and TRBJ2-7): NAGVMQNPRHLVRRRGQEARLRCSPMKGHSHVYWYRQLPEEGLKFMVYLQKENIIDESGMPKERFSAEFPKEGPSILRIQQVVRGDSAAYFCASSGAGEQYFGPGTRLTVT.

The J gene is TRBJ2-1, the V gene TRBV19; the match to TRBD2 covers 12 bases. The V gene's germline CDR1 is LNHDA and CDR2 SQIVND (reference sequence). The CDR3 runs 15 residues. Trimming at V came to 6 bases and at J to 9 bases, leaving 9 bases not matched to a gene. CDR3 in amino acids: CASSPGLAGTGEQFF. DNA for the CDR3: TGTGCCAGTAGCCCGGGACTAGCGGGCACGGGTGAGCAGTTCTTC. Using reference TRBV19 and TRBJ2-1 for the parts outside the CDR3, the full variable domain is DGGITQSPKYLFRKEGQNVTLSCEQNLNHDAMYWYRQDPGQGLRLIYYSQIVNDFQKGDIAEGYSVSREKKESFPLTVTSAQKNPTAFYLCASSPGLAGTGEQFFGPGTRLTVL.

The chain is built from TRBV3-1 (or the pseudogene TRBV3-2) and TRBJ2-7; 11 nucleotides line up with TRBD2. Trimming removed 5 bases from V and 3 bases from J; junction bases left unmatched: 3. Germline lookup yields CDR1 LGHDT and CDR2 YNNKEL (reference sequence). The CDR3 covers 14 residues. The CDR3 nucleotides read TGTGCCAGCAGCACCGGGACTAGCGGCTACGAGCAGTACTTC. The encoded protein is CASSTGTSGYEQYF.

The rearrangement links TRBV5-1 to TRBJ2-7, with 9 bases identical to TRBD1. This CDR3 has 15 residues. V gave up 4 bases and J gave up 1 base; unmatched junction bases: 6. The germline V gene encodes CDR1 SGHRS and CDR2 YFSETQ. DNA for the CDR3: TGCGCCAGCAGCCGGACCGGGACAGGGTCCTACGAGCAGTACTTC. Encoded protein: CASSRTGTGSYEQYF. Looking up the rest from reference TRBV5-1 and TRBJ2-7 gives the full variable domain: KAGVTQTPRYLIKTRGQQVTLSCSPISGHRSVSWYQQTPGQGLQFLFEYFSETQRNKGNFPGRFSGRQFSNSRSEMNVSTLELGDSALYLCASSRTGTGSYEQYFGPGTRLTVT.

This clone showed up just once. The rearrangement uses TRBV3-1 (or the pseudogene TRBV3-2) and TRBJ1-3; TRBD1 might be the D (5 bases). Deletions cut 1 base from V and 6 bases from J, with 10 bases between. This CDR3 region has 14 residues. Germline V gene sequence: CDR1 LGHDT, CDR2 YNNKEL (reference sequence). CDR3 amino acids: CASSQARQLNTIYF. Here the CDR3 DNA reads TGTGCCAGCAGCCAAGCGAGACAGCTAAACACCATATATTTT.

CDR3 nucleotides: TGTGCCAGCAGCTTTATTTTGGGCCGGTACAATGAGCAGTTCTTC. It is translated as CASSFILGRYNEQFF. This chain links TRBV27 with TRBJ2-1; D not certain. Germline CDR1 reads MNHEY; CDR2 reads SMNVEV (reference sequence). The V and J ends lost 6 bases and 4 bases respectively, with 16 bases between them. The CDR3 runs to 15 residues.

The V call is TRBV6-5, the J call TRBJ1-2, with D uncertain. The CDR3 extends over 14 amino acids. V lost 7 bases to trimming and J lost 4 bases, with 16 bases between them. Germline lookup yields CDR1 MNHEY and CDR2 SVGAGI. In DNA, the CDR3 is TGTGCCAGCAATTTGGAGCCATCTTTCTATGGCTACACCTTC. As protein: CASNLEPSFYGYTF.

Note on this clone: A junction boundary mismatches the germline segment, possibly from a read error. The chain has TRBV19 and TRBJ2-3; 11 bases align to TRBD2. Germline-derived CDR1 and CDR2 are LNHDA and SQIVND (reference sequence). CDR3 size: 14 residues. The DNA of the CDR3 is TGTGCCAGTAGTCAGGCGACTAGCGGGGTCGCTTTGAATTTT. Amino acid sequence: CASSQATSGVALNF.

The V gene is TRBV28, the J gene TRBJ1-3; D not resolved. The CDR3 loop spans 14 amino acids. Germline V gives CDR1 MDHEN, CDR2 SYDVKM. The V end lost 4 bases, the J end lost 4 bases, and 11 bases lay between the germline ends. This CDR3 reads CASSYSQAGNTIYF. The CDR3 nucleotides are TGTGCCAGCAGTTACAGTCAGGCCGGAAACACCATATATTTT.

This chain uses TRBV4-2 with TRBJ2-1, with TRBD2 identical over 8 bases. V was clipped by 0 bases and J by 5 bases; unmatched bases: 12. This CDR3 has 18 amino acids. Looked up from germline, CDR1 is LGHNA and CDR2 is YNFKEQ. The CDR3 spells CASSQEPGGLARNNEQFF. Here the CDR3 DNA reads TGTGCCAGCAGCCAAGAACCGGGGGGGCTAGCGAGAAACAATGAGCAGTTCTTC.

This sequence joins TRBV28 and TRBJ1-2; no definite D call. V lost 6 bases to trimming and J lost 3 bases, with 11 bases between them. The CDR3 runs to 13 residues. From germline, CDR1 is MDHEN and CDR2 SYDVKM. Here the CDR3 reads CASSAVYHYGYTF. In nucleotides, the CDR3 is TGTGCCAGCAGCGCCGTCTATCACTATGGCTACACCTTC.

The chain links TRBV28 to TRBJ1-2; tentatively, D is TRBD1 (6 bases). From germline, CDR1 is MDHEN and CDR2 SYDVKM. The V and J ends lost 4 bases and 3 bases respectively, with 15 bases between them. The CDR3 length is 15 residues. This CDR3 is CASSSRSGHDYGYTF. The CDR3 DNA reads TGTGCCAGCAGTTCTCGGTCGGGACACGACTATGGCTACACCTTC.

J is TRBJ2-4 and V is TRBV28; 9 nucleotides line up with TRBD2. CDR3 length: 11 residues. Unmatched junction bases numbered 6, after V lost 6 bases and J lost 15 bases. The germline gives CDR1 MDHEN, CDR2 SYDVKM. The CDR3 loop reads CASSLAGTRYF. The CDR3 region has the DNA TGTGCCAGCAGCCTAGCGGGAACGCGGTACTTC.

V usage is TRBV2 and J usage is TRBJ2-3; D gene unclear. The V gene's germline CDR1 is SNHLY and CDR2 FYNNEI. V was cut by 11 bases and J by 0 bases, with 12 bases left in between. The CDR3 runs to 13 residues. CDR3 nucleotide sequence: TGTGCCCGCCGCGGCCTTAGCACAGATACGCAGTATTTT. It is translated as CARRGLSTDTQYF.

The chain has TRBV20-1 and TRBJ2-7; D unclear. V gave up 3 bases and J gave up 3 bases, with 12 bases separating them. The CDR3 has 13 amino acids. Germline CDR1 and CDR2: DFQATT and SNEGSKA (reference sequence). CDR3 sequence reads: CSASSPESYEQYF. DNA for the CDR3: TGCAGTGCTAGTTCCCCAGAAAGCTACGAGCAGTACTTC.

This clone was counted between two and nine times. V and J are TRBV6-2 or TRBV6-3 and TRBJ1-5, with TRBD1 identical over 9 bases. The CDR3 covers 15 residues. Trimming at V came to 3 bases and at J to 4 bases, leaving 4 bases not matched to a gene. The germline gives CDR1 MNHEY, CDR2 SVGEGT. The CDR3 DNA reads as TGTGCCAGCAGTTATCCGACAGGGGGGAATCAGCCCCAGCATTTT. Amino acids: CASSYPTGGNQPQHF.

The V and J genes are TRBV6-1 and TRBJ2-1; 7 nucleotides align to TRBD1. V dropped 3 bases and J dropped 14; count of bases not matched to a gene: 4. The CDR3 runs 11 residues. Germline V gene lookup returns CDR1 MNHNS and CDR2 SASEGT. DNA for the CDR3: TGTGCCAGCAGTGATGGGCAGGGGGAGTTCTTC. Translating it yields CASSDGQGEFF.

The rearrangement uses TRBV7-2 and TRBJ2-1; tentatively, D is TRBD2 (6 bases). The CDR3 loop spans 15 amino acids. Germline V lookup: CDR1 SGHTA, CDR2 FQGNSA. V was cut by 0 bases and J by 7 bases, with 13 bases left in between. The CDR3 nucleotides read TGTGCCAGCAGCTTAGCGTGGTCGGGAGCTAATGAGCAGTTCTTC. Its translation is CASSLAWSGANEQFF.